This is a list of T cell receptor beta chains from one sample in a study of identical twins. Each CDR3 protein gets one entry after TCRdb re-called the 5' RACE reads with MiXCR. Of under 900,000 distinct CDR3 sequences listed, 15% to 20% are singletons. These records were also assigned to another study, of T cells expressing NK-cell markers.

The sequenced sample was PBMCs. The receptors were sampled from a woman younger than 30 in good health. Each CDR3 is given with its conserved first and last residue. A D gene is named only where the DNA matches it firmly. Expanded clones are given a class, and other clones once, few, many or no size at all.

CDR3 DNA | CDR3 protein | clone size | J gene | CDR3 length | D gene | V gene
TGTGCCAGCAGTTCTACATCGGGGCCGGATGGCTACACCTTC | CASSSTSGPDGYTF | - | TRBJ1-2 | 14 | - | TRBV12-3/TRBV12-4
TGTGCCTGCAGCCAGGTCCTAGCGGAGCACTACGAGCAGTACTTC | CACSQVLAEHYEQYF | - | TRBJ2-7 | 15 | TRBD2 | TRBV3-1
TGCGCCAGCAGCTTGGGACCGGACGCCAATCAGCCCCAGCATTTT | CASSLGPDANQPQHF | - | TRBJ1-5 | 15 | - | TRBV5-1
TGTGCCAGTAGTATTACTGCCTCTGGGGCCAACGTCCTGACTTTC | CASSITASGANVLTF | few | TRBJ2-6 | 15 | - | TRBV19
TGCGCCAGCAGCGCCCGGGGAAGCTCCTACAATGAGCAGTTCTTC | CASSARGSSYNEQFF | - | TRBJ2-1 | 15 | - | TRBV5-1
TGCAGTGCTAGGGTCTGGCGGATGGGCTACAATGAGCAGTTCTTC | CSARVWRMGYNEQFF | - | TRBJ2-1 | 15 | - | TRBV20-1
TGCAGTGCTAGAGATTCTGGCATGCCCAATGAGCAGTTCTTC | CSARDSGMPNEQFF | - | TRBJ2-1 | 14 | - | TRBV20-1
TGTGCCAGCAGTAGAGGGAGGGCCTACGAGCAGTACTTC | CASSRGRAYEQYF | many | TRBJ2-7 | 13 | TRBD2 | TRBV6-1
TGTGCCAGCAGGCGACAGGGGAACACCGGGGAGCTGTTTTTT | CASRRQGNTGELFF | many | TRBJ2-2 | 14 | TRBD1 | TRBV6-1
TGCAGTGCTATTAGGCAGACGAACACTGAAGCTTTCTTT | CSAIRQTNTEAFF | - | TRBJ1-1 | 13 | - | TRBV20-1
TGTGCCACCAGCAGACGGACAGGGAACACCGGGGAGCTGTTTTTT | CATSRRTGNTGELFF | few | TRBJ2-2 | 15 | TRBD1 | TRBV15
TGTGCCATCAGTGAACGTTCGGACAGGGCCACTAGCACAGATACGCAGTATTTT | CAISERSDRATSTDTQYF | few | TRBJ2-3 | 18 | TRBD1 | TRBV10-3
TGTGCCAGTAGTACCTGGGGGAATTACAATGAGCAGTTCTTC | CASSTWGNYNEQFF | - | TRBJ2-1 | 14 | - | TRBV19
TGTGCCAGCACCACCAGCGGGGAGGGGACCCAGTACTTC | CASTTSGEGTQYF | many | TRBJ2-5 | 13 | TRBD2 | TRBV6-1
TGTGCCAGCAGCCGGGGGGTCCCCTATGGCTACACCTTC | CASSRGVPYGYTF | - | TRBJ1-2 | 13 | - | TRBV3-1
TGCGCCAGCAGCCCTTGGGACAGGTCCTACGAGCAGTACTTC | CASSPWDRSYEQYF | few | TRBJ2-7 | 14 | TRBD1 | TRBV5-1
TGTGCCAGCAGCCCCGTACTAGTAGGTGAGCAGTTCTTC | CASSPVLVGEQFF | - | TRBJ2-1 | 13 | - | TRBV7-2
TGCAGCGTTGAACTCCAGGCCTTCGAGCAGTACTTC | CSVELQAFEQYF | - | TRBJ2-7 | 12 | - | TRBV29-1
TGCGCCAGCAGCCAAACTCGCAGCTCCTACGAGCAGTACTTC | CASSQTRSSYEQYF | - | TRBJ2-7 | 14 | - | TRBV4-3
TGCAGCGTCAGGACAGGGGGATCGGGCCAGCCCCAGCATTTT | CSVRTGGSGQPQHF | few | TRBJ1-5 | 14 | TRBD1 | TRBV29-1
TGCGCCAGCAGAATTAGATCACAGGGCTGGGAGACCCAGTACTTC | CASRIRSQGWETQYF | - | TRBJ2-5 | 15 | - | TRBV5-1
TGCAGTGCCCCTAGCGGGGGAGACCAAGAGACCCAGTACTTC | CSAPSGGDQETQYF | few | TRBJ2-5 | 14 | TRBD2 | TRBV20-1
TGTGCCATCAGCTTCCTTCTCGTACAGGGGGCTAATGAAAAACTGTTTTTT | CAISFLLVQGANEKLFF | few | TRBJ1-4 | 17 | TRBD1 | TRBV10-3
TGCAGTTGGGGGGACTCACAAAAGGGGACCCAGTACTTC | CSWGDSQKGTQYF | few | TRBJ2-5 | 13 | - | TRBV20-1
TGTGCCAGCACCTTAGGGGCCAGTGGTGAGCAGTTCTTC | CASTLGASGEQFF | few | TRBJ2-1 | 13 | - | TRBV28
TGTGCCAGCAGCGGATTCTACACGAGCTCCTACAATGAGCAGTTCTTC | CASSGFYTSSYNEQFF | few | TRBJ2-1 | 16 | - | TRBV9
TGTGCCAGCAGCAGATTCGTGTCGACAGATACGCAGTATTTT | CASSRFVSTDTQYF | - | TRBJ2-3 | 14 | - | TRBV12-3/TRBV12-4
TGCAGTGCTCACACCGCTTCGGCGGGAGGGTACGAGCAGTACTTC | CSAHTASAGGYEQYF | - | TRBJ2-7 | 15 | TRBD2 | TRBV20-1
TGTGCCAGCAGCCTACCCCCGGGAGTCGACACCGGGGAGCTGTTTTTT | CASSLPPGVDTGELFF | - | TRBJ2-2 | 16 | - | TRBV12-3/TRBV12-4
TGTGCCAGCAAGGGTAGGCGGGGACAAACAGATACGCAGTATTTT | CASKGRRGQTDTQYF | - | TRBJ2-3 | 15 | - | TRBV28
TGTGCCAGCAGGATCTTTAGCACAGATACGCAGTATTTT | CASRIFSTDTQYF | - | TRBJ2-3 | 13 | - | TRBV27
TGTGCCAGCTCACCACCTGGTAGGGGTATCTACGAGCAGTACTTC | CASSPPGRGIYEQYF | - | TRBJ2-7 | 15 | - | TRBV18
TGTGCCAGCAGCCCCACAGGACTAGCGCGATATTCCTACAATGAGCAGTTCTTC | CASSPTGLARYSYNEQFF | - | TRBJ2-1 | 18 | TRBD2 | TRBV11-2
TGTGCCAGCAACCCGAGACAGGTCTATGGCTACACCTTC | CASNPRQVYGYTF | - | TRBJ1-2 | 13 | - | TRBV6-2/TRBV6-3
TGCAGTGCTAAATACATAGGTTGGTACGAGCAGTACTTC | CSAKYIGWYEQYF | few | TRBJ2-7 | 13 | - | TRBV20-1
TGTGCCAGCAGCTTGGCCGGGGGATTGCGGGAGACCCAGTACTTC | CASSLAGGLRETQYF | few | TRBJ2-5 | 15 | - | TRBV5-6
TGTGCCACCAGTGAACCCTTACCAGGGACGCTCTCCTACGAGCAGTACTTC | CATSEPLPGTLSYEQYF | few | TRBJ2-7 | 17 | - | TRBV24-1
TGCGCCAGCAGCCAATCCCTGCGGGACAGGGGAACTGAAGCTTTCTTT | CASSQSLRDRGTEAFF | few | TRBJ1-1 | 16 | TRBD1 | TRBV4-3
TGCGCCAGCAGCTTGGAGGGGACGATCGAAAAACTGTTTTTT | CASSLEGTIEKLFF | few | TRBJ1-4 | 14 | - | TRBV5-1
TGTGCCAGCAGGAGGACAGGGGAAAGGAACGAGCAGTACTTC | CASRRTGERNEQYF | - | TRBJ2-7 | 14 | TRBD1 | TRBV12-3/TRBV12-4
TGCAGCGTGAGAGCGGGAGGCCGTTCCTACGAGCAGTACTTC | CSVRAGGRSYEQYF | few | TRBJ2-7 | 14 | TRBD2 | TRBV29-1
TGCGCCAGCAGCGGCCAGGTGGATGAAAAACTGTTTTTT | CASSGQVDEKLFF | - | TRBJ1-4 | 13 | - | TRBV5-1
TGTGCCAGCAGTTACTCGTTAGACTCCATTAGTCCCGAGCAGTACTTC | CASSYSLDSISPEQYF | - | TRBJ2-7 | 16 | - | TRBV6-2/TRBV6-3
TGTGCCAGCATTGGGACCCTTCGGACCGGGGAGCTGTTTTTT | CASIGTLRTGELFF | - | TRBJ2-2 | 14 | - | TRBV12-3/TRBV12-4
TGTGCCAGCAGCCCGGCTCGGGGTAGCGCAGTAAGAAGCTCCTACAATGAGCAGTTCTTC | CASSPARGSAVRSSYNEQFF | - | TRBJ2-1 | 20 | - | TRBV5-6
TGTGCTAGCAGTCGAGCGGTTTCTGAGCAGTTCTTC | CASSRAVSEQFF | - | TRBJ2-1 | 12 | - | TRBV11-2
TGTGCCAGCAGTTACACCGGGGGGACCTATGGCTACACCTTC | CASSYTGGTYGYTF | few | TRBJ1-2 | 14 | - | TRBV6-5
TGTGCCAGCAGAACAGGGGCCGCCTACGAGCAGTACTTC | CASRTGAAYEQYF | - | TRBJ2-7 | 13 | TRBD1 | TRBV12-3/TRBV12-4
TGTGCCAGCAATGGACAGGGGATAGACACCATATATTTT | CASNGQGIDTIYF | - | TRBJ1-3 | 13 | TRBD1 | TRBV2
TGCGCCAGCAGCAGCCCTACGGGACTAGCCCTGGTCCGGGGTACAGATACGCAGTATTTT | CASSSPTGLALVRGTDTQYF | many | TRBJ2-3 | 20 | TRBD2 | TRBV5-1
TGTGCCAGCTCACCTGATCTCTTGGGTGAAGCTTTCTTT | CASSPDLLGEAFF | few | TRBJ1-1 | 13 | - | TRBV18
TGCAGTGCTAGGCCGGGTAGCGTTACAGATACGCAGTATTTT | CSARPGSVTDTQYF | few | TRBJ2-3 | 14 | - | TRBV20-1
TGTGCCAGCAGCCAAGGGGGGGACGATACGCAGTATTTT | CASSQGGDDTQYF | few | TRBJ2-3 | 13 | - | TRBV12-3/TRBV12-4
TGTGCCAGCAGTTACACGGGGAGTTGGTACGAGCAGTACTTC | CASSYTGSWYEQYF | few | TRBJ2-7 | 14 | - | TRBV6-5
TGTGCCAGCACCCTAGGCTGGGGACTTGGGACTAGCGGGGGGCTAACTACCTACGAGCAGTACTTC | CASTLGWGLGTSGGLTTYEQYF | - | TRBJ2-7 | 22 | TRBD2 | TRBV13
TGTGCCAGCAGCCCGCCGGGACTCCCTTCGCAGTATTTT | CASSPPGLPSQYF | once | TRBJ2-3 | 13 | - | TRBV5-4
TGCAGTGCTAGCAGGGGAACTAATGAAAAACTGTTTTTT | CSASRGTNEKLFF | - | TRBJ1-4 | 13 | - | TRBV20-1
TGTGCCAGCAGCAAAGTGGGACGCCCCATATCCGAAAACATTCAGTACTTC | CASSKVGRPISENIQYF | few | TRBJ2-4 | 17 | - | TRBV21-1
TGCGCCAGCAGTTATAACGCGGGGGCTCAAACTGAAGCTTTCTTT | CASSYNAGAQTEAFF | - | TRBJ1-1 | 15 | - | TRBV10-2